Reported below is one T cell receptor beta chain. Its recognized antigen is unknown. Per-nucleotide qualities are absent, and no much larger clonotype sits a single base away. This sample is drawn from a study of technical replicates of blood from four donors (dated by TCRdb to about 2017). The library was produced with the immunoSEQ multiplex PCR assay. The clones in this table, taken by TCRdb from immuneACCESS, are in-frame only. Not every clone is retained; where verified, under half of the shortfall comes from an unresolved V gene, and the cause of the rest is unknown. This sample lists about 73,000 clones; 90% were detected once. 4% to 5% of the sample is taken by the ten largest. After removal of 7 bases from V and 3 bases from J, the junction retains 9 bases not matched to a gene. The CDR3 runs 15 residues from the cysteine to the phenylalanine. Just the 45-base CDR3 DNA is kept, in frame starting at base 1. CDR1 SGHRS and CDR2 YFSETQ are derived from the germline V gene.

The chain employs TRBV5-1 and TRBJ2-3; 9 middle bases align to TRBD2. Material for sequencing was PBMCs. The receptor was derived from a human donor in good health. Some clones in this sample may be carry-over from other donors' samples. The nucleotides read TGCGCCAGCTTTGCCGACAGCGGGGGGACAGATACGCAGTATTTT. Its translation is CASFADSGGTDTQYF.